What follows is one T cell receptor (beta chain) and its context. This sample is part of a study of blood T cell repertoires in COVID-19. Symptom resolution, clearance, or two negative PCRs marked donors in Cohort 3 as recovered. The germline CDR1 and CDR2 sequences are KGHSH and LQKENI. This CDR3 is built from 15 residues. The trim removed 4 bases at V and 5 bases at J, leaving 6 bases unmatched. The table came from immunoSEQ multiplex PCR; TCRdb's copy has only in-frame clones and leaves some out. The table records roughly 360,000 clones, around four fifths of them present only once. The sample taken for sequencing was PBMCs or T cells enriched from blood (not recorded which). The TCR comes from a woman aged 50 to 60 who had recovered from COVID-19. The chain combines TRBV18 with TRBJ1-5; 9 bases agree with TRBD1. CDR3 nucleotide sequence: TGTGCCAGCTCACTCGGGACAGGGCATGATCAGCCCCAGCATTTT. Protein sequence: CASSLGTGHDQPQHF.